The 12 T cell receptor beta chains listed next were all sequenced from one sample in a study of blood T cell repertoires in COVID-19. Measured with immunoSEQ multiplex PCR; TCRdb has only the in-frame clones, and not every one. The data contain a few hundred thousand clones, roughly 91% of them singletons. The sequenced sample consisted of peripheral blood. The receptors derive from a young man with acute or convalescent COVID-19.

Here the CDR3 reads CASSLQGAQSDTQYF. As DNA, the CDR3 is TGTGCCAGCAGTCTACAGGGGGCGCAGTCAGATACGCAGTATTTT. The chain employs TRBV27 and TRBJ2-3; 9 bases line up with TRBD1. J was trimmed by 4 bases and V by 5 bases; bases with no gene match: 7. Germline V CDR1 and CDR2: MNHEY, SMNVEV (reference sequence). The CDR3 length is 15 residues.

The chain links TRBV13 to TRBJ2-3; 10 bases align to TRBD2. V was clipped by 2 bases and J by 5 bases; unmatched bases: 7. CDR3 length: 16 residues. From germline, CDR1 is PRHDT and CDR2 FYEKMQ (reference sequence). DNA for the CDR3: TGTGCCAGCAGCTTAAAGCTAGCGGGGGTATTAGATACGCAGTATTTT. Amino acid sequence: CASSLKLAGVLDTQYF.

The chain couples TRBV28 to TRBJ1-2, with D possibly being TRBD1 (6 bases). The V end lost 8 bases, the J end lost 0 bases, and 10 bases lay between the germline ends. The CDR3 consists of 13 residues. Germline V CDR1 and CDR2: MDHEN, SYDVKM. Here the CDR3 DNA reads TGTGCCAGCGGGGGCACTTCTAACTATGGCTACACCTTC. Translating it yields CASGGTSNYGYTF.

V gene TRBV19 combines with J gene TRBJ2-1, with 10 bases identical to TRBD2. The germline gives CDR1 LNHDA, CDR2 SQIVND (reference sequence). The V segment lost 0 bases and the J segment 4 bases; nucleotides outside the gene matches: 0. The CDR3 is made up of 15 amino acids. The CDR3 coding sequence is TGTGCCAGTAGTATAGATAGCGGGGGGTACAATGAGCAGTTCTTC. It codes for CASSIDSGGYNEQFF.

The CDR3 DNA reads TGTGCCAGCTCGTCGGACAGGGATGGGGATGGCTACACCTTC. This sequence encodes CASSSDRDGDGYTF. V and J are TRBV18 and TRBJ1-2, with 8 bases lining up with TRBD1. Germline lookup yields CDR1 KGHSH and CDR2 LQKENI. V shed 6 bases and J 6 bases; nucleotides not matched to a gene: 9. This CDR3 spans 14 amino acids.

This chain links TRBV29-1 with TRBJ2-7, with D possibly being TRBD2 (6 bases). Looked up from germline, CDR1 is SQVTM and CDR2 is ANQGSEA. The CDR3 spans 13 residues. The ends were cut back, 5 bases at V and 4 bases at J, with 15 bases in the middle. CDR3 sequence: CSVRREIGYEQYF. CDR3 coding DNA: TGCAGCGTTAGGAGGGAGATTGGGTACGAGCAGTACTTC.

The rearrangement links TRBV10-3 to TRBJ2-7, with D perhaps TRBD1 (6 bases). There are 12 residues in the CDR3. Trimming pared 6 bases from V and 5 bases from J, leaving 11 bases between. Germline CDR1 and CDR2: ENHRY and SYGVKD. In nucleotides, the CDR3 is TGTGCCATCAGCGTACAGGGAAACGAGCAGTACTTC. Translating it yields CAISVQGNEQYF.

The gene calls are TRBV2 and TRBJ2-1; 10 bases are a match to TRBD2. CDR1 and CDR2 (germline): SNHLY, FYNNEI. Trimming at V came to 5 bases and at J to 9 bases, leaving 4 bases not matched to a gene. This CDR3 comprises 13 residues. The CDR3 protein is CASSKASGSEQFF. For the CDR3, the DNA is TGTGCCAGCAGTAAGGCTAGCGGGAGTGAGCAGTTCTTC.

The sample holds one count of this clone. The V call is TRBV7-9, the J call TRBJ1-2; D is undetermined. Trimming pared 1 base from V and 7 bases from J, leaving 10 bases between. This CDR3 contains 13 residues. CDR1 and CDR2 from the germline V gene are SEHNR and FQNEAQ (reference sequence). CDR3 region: CASSLVGVSGYTF. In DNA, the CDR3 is TGTGCCAGCAGCTTAGTCGGGGTTAGTGGCTACACCTTC.

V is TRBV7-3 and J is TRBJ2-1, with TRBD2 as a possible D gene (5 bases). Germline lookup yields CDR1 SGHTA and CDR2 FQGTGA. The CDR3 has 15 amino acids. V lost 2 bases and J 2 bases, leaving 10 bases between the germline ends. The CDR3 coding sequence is TGTGCCAGCAGCTTATACCGGGGAGCCTACAATGAGCAGTTCTTC. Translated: CASSLYRGAYNEQFF.

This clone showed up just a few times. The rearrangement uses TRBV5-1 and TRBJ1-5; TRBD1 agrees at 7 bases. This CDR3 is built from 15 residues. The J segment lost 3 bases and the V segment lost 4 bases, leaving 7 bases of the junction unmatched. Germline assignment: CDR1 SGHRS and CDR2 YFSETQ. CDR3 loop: CASSLGTVPNQPQHF. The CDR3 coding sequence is TGCGCCAGCAGCCTCGGGACAGTACCCAATCAGCCCCAGCATTTT. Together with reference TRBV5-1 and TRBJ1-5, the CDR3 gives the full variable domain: KAGVTQTPRYLIKTRGQQVTLSCSPISGHRSVSWYQQTPGQGLQFLFEYFSETQRNKGNFPGRFSGRQFSNSRSEMNVSTLELGDSALYLCASSLGTVPNQPQHFGDGTRLSIL.

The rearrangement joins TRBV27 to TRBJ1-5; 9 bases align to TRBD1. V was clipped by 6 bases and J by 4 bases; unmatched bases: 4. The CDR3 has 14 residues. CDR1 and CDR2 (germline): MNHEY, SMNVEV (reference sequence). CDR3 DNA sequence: TGTGCCAGCAGGAAGACAGGGGGTAATCAGCCCCAGCATTTT. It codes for CASRKTGGNQPQHF.